The T cell receptor (beta chain) under discussion was sequenced for a study of T cell clonality in common variable immunodeficiency (dated by TCRdb to between 2014 and 2016). Points the paper makes about the study in general: Healthy controls shared more TCRbeta clones with each other than CVID subjects shared among themselves (p < 0.0001). Compared with healthy controls, CVID subjects showed increased TCRbeta clonality (t-test p = 0.018), a feature most characteristic of about a third of subjects. CVID TCRbeta sequences reportedly showed fewer deletions and N-nucleotide insertions and lacked highly modified clones with 13 or more V deletions. Correlations between repertoire features and clinical complications were limited by patient heterogeneity within the CVID cohort. The authors noted that sequencing repertoires of T cell subpopulations would be needed to clarify what caused the increased clonality in CVID. Even though DNA input was equal, the average per sample came to 65,000 to 85,000 unique sequences for controls compared with roughly 30,000 for CVID samples.

Diagnosis of CVID followed standard criteria, namely serum IgG, IgA and/or IgM below the normal range together with specific antibody deficiency. There were roughly 45 subjects in the CVID group (roughly 15 female and roughly 29 male), ranging in age from 9 to 64 years, with a mean age of 40. Most of the CVID patients and most of the healthy controls were of Caucasian heritage. At the time of study participation, every CVID subject had been on replacement immunoglobulin therapy for one year or longer. At the time of blood collection, no CVID subject was ill or was being treated with immunomodulatory or immunosuppressive medication. From each donor, roughly 5 to 8.5 ml of heparinized peripheral whole blood was collected. Genomic DNA from adults with common variable immune deficiency (CVID) and from healthy adult controls was used to sequence TCRbeta CDR3 repertoires. Diluted blood was density-centrifuged over Hypaque 1077 or Ficoll-Paque to isolate peripheral blood mononuclear cells. Unsorted mononuclear cells served as the source of genomic DNA, which was extracted either by Qiagen column purification or by a centrifugation-based method.

As encoded in the germline V gene, CDR1 is KGHSH while CDR2 is LQKENI. Germline trimming amounts to 8 bases on V and 2 bases on J, with 6 as the count of junction bases outside the gene matches. Spanning cysteine to phenylalanine, the CDR3 consists of 14 amino acids. The 33 bases shown cover part of the CDR3, and their frame starts at base 1. For sequencing input, CVID and control samples contributed equivalent amounts of genomic DNA. For every sample, a 60 bp segment covering the rearranged TCRbeta CDR3 region was amplified and then sequenced. The immunoSEQ assay, a bias-corrected multiplex PCR combined with high-throughput sequencing, was used to amplify TCRbeta. The authors' pipeline ran thus. Every unique nucleotide sequence was considered a clone and was annotated with V, D and J genes, copy number and frequency. Sequences were labeled productive if in frame, and non-productive if out of frame or containing stop codons. As previously described, clonality was computed from Shannon's entropy. The predicted amino acid sequences of productive clones were used to derive mean CDR3 Kyte-Doolittle hydropathy. Scaled V gene usage was hierarchically clustered using Manhattan distance and complete linkage with the R hclust function. Clone sharing by CDR3 amino acid sequence was assessed by resampling 12 repertoires per group over 100 rounds. The repertoires were searched for 60 to 75 published EBV-specific TCRbeta sequences and 200 to 300 published CMV-specific TCRbeta sequences. After two CVID samples that produced fewer than 10,000 sequences were dropped from the analysis, some 43 CVID repertoires remained. Drawn from immuneACCESS, this table holds only the in-frame rearrangements with V and J called that TCRdb kept. Clones are partly lost; checked studies trace under half to an unresolved V gene and leave the rest unexplained. The DNA was the basis for D and trimming; V, J and clone size are from that table. This sample has about 30,000 clones, none of them a singleton. The ten largest clones add up to around 5.9% of the sample.

There are a few counts of this clone. Its antigen is not yet known. With the read ending 3 residues before the CDR3 end, the germline J gene is used to fill in that end. The sequencing input was peripheral blood mononuclear cells. This clonotype was obtained from a human donor with common variable immunodeficiency. Here the chain combines TRBV18 and TRBJ1-3; TRBD1 agrees with 7 junctional bases. The CDR3 amino acid sequence is: CASTPQGPGNTIYF. CDR3 DNA, as far as it was read: TGTGCCAGCACGCCACAGGGGCCTGGAAACACC.